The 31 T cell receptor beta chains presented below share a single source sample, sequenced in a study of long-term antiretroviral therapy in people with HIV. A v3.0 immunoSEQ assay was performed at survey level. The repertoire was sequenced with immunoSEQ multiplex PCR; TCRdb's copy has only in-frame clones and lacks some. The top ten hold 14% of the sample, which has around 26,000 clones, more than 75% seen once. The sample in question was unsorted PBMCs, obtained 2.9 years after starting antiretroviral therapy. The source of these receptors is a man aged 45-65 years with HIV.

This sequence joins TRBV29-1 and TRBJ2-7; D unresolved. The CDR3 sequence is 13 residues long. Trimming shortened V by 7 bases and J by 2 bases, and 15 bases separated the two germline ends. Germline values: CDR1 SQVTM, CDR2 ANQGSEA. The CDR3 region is CSAQYRDTYEQYF. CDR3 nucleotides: TGCAGCGCGCAATACAGAGATACCTACGAGCAGTACTTC.

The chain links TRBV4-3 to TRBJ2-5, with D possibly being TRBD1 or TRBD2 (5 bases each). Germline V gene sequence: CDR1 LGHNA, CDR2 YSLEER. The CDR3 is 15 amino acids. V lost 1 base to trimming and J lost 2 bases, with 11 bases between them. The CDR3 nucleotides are TGCGCCAGCAGCCAAGTTTGGGGGATGCAAGAGACCCAGTACTTC. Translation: CASSQVWGMQETQYF.

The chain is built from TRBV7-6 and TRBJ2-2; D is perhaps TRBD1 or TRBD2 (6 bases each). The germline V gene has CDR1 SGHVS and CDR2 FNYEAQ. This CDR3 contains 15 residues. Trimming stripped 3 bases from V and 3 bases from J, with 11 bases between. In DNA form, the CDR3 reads TGTGCCAGCAGCTTCCGGAGGGGGGACACCGGGGAGCTGTTTTTT. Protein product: CASSFRRGDTGELFF.

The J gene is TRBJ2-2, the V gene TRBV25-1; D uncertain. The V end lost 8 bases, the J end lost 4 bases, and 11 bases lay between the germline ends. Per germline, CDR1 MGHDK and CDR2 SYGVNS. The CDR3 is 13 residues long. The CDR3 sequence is CASQPDGTGELFF. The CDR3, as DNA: TGTGCCAGCCAGCCGGACGGCACCGGGGAGCTGTTTTTT.

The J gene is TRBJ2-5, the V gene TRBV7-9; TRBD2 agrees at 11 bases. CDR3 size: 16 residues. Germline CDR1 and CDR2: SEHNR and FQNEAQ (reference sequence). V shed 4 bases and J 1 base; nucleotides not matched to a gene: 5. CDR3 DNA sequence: TGTGCCAGCAGCTCCAGACTAGCGGGGTCCCAAGAGACCCAGTACTTC. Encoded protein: CASSSRLAGSQETQYF.

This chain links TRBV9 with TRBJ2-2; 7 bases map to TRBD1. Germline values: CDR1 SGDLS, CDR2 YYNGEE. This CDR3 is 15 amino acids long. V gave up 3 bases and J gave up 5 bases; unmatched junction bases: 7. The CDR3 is CASSGRQGGTGELFF. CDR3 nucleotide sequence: TGTGCCAGCAGCGGACGACAGGGTGGGACCGGGGAGCTGTTTTTT.

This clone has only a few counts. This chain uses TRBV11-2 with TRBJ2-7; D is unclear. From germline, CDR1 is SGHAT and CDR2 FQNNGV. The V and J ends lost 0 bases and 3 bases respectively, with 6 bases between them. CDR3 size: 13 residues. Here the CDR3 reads CASSLDGYYEQYF. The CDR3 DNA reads TGTGCCAGCAGCTTAGACGGATACTACGAGCAGTACTTC.

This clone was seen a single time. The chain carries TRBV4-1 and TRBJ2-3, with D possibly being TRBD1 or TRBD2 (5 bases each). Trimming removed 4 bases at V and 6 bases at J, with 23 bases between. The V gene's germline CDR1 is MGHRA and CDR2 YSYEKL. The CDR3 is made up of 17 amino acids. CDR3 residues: CASSPQVNLVGTDTQYF. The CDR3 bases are TGCGCCAGCAGCCCACAGGTTAACCTCGTCGGGACCGATACGCAGTATTTT.

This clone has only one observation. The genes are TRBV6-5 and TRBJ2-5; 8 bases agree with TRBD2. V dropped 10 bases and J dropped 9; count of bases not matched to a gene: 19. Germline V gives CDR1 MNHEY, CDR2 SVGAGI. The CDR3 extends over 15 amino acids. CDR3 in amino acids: CATGPGGRGAQAQYF. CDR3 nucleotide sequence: TGTGCCACCGGGCCTGGGGGGCGGGGGGCCCAAGCCCAGTACTTC.

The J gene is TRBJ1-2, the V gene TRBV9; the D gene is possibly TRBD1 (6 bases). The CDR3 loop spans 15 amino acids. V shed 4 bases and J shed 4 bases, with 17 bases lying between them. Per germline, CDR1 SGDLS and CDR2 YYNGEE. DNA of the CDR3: TGTGCCAGCAGCTTACAGGGTGGAGAGGGCTATGGCTACACCTTC. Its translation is CASSLQGGEGYGYTF.

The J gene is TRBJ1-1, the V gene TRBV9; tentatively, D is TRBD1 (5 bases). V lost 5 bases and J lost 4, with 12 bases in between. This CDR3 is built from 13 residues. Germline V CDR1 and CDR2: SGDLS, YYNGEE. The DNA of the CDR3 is TGTGCCAGCAGTCGGTCAGGGCCCACTGAAGCTTTCTTT. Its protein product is CASSRSGPTEAFF.

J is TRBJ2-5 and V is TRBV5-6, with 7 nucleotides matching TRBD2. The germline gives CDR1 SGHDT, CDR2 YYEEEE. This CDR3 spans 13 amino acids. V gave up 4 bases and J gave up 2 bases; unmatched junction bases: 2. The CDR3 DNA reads TGTGCCAGCAGCCTAGCGGATCAAGAGACCCAGTACTTC. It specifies CASSLADQETQYF.

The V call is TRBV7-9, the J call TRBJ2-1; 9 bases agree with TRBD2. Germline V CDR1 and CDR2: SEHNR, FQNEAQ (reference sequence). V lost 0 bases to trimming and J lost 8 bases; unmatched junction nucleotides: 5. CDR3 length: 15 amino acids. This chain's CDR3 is CASSLAAGGPDEQFF. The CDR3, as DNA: TGTGCCAGCAGCTTAGCGGCGGGGGGGCCGGATGAGCAGTTCTTC.

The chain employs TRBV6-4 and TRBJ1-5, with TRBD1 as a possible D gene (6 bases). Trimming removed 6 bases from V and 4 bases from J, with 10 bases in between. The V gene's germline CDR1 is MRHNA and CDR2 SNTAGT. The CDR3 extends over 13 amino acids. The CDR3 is CASSLQGNQPQHF. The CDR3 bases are TGTGCCAGCAGCCTACAGGGTAATCAGCCCCAGCATTTT.

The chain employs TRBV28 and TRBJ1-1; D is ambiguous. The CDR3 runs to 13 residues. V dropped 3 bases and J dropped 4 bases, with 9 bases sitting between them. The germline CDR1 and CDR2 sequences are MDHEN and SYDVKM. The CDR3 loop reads CASSLRQLTEAFF. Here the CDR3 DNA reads TGTGCCAGCAGTTTGAGGCAGCTCACTGAAGCTTTCTTT.

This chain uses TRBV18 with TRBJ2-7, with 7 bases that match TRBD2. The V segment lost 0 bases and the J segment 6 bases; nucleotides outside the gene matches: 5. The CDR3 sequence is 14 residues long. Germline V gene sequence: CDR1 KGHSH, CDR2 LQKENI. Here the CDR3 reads CASSPPTGGFEQYF. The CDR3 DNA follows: TGTGCCAGCTCACCACCTACGGGGGGTTTCGAGCAGTACTTC.

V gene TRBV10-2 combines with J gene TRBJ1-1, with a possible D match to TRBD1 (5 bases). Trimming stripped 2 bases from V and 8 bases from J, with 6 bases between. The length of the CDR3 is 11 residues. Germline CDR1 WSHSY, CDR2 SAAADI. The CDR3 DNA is TGCGCCAGCAGTGAGGCAGGGGAAGCTTTCTTT. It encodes CASSEAGEAFF.

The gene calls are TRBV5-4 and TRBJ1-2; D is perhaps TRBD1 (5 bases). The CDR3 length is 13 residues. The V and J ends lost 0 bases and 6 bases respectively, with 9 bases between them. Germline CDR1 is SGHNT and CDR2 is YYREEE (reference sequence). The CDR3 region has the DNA TGTGCCAGCAGCTTGGCTGGGACGGATGGCTACACCTTC. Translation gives CASSLAGTDGYTF.

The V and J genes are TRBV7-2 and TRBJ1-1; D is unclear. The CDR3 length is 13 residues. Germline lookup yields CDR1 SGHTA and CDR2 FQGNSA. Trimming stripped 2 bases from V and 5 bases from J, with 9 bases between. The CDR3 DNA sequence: TGTGCCAGCAGCTTAAAGGGCAGGACTGAAGCTTTCTTT. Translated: CASSLKGRTEAFF.

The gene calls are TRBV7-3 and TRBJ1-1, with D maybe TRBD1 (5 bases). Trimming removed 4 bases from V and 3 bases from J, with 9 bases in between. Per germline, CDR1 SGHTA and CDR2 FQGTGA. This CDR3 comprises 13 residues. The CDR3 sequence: CASSSGTYTEAFF. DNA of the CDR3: TGTGCCAGCAGCTCGGGGACCTACACTGAAGCTTTCTTT.

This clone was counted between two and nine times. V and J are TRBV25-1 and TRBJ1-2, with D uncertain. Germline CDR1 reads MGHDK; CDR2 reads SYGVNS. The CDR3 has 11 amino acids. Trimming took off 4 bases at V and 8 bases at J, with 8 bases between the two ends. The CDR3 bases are TGTGCCAGCAGTGCCTTTGGAGGCTACACCTTC. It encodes CASSAFGGYTF.

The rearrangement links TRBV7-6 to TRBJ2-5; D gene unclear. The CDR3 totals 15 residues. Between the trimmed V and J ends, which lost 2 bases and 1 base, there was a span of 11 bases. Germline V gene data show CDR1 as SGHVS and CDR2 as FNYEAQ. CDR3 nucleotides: TGTGCCAGCAGCTTACAGTCTTACCTCCAAGAGACCCAGTACTTC. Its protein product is CASSLQSYLQETQYF.

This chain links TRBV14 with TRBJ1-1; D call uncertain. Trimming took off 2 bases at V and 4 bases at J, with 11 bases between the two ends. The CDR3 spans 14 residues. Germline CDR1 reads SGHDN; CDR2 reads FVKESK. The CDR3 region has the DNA TGTGCCAGCAGCCAATCTAAAGCGGCCACTGAAGCTTTCTTT. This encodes CASSQSKAATEAFF.

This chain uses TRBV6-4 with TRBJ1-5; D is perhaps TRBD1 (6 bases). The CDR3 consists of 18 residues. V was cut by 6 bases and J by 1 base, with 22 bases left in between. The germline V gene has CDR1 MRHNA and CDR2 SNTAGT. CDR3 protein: CASRRGFPGVSSNQPQHF. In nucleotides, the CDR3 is TGTGCCAGCAGGAGGGGATTTCCAGGGGTGAGCAGCAATCAGCCCCAGCATTTT.

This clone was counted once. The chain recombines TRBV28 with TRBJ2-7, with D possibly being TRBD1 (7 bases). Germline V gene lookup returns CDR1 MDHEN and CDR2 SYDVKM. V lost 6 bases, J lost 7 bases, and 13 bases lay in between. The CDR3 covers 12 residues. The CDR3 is CASRLPGGEQYF. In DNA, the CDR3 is TGTGCCAGCAGGCTTCCAGGGGGGGAGCAGTACTTC.

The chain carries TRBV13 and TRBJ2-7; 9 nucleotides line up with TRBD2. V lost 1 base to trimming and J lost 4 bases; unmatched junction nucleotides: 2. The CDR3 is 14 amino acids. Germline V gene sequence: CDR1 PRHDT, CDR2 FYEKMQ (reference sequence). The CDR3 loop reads CASSLASGVYEQYF. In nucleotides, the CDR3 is TGTGCCAGCAGCTTAGCTAGCGGGGTTTACGAGCAGTACTTC.

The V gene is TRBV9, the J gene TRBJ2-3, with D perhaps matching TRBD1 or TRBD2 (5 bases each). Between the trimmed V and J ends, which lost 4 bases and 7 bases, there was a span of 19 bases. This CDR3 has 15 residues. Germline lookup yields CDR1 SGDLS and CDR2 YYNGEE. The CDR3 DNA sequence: TGTGCCAGCAGCCCCCAAAATACTAGGGGCAATACGCAGTATTTT. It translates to CASSPQNTRGNTQYF. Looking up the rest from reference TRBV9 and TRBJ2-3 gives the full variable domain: DSGVTQTPKHLITATGQRVTLRCSPRSGDLSVYWYQQSLDQGLQFLIQYYNGEERAKGNILERFSAQQFPDLHSELNLSSLELGDSALYFCASSPQNTRGNTQYFGPGTRLTVL.

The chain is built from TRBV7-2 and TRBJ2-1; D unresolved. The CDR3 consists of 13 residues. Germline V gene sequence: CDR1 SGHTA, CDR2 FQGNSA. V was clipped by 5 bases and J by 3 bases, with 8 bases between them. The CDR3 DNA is TGTGCCAGCAGCGCCACAGACTACAATGAGCAGTTCTTC. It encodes CASSATDYNEQFF.

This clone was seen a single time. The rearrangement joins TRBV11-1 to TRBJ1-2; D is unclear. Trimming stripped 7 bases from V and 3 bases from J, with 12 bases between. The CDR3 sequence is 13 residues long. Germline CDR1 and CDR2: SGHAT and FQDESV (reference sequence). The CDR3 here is CASKNSGDYGYTF. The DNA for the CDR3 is TGTGCCAGCAAAAATTCTGGAGACTATGGCTACACCTTC.

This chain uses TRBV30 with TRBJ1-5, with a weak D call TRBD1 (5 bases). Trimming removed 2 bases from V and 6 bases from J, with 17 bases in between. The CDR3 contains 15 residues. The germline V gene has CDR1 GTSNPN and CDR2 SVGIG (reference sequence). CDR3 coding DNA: TGTGCCTGGAGTCCGCCAGACAGTGCGACTCAGCCCCAGCATTTT. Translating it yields CAWSPPDSATQPQHF. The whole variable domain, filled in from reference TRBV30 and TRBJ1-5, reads SQTIHQWPATLVQPVGSPLSLECTVEGTSNPNLYWYRQAAGRGLQLLFYSVGIGQISSEVPQNLSASRPQDRQFILSSKKLLLSDSGFYLCAWSPPDSATQPQHFGDGTRLSIL.

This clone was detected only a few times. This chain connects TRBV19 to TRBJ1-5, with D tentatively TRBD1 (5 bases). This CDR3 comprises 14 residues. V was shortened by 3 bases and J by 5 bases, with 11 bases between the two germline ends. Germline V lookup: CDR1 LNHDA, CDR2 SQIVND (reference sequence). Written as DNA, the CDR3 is TGTGCCAGTAGTATGTCAGGGTTCCATCAGCCCCAGCATTTT. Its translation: CASSMSGFHQPQHF.